This T cell receptor beta chain was sequenced during a study of OX40 agonist ivuxolimab in advanced cancers. For context, the study as a whole: Ivuxolimab was an agonistic, fully human IgG2 monoclonal antibody directed against OX40 (CD134), a costimulatory receptor. Partial responses occurred in three dose-escalation patients: two with cutaneous melanoma and one with hepatocellular carcinoma. Of the 50 to 55 dose-escalation patients, hepatocellular carcinoma was present in roughly 19, melanoma in approximately 15, renal cell carcinoma in 9 and head and neck cancer in 9. Prior anti-PD-1, anti-PD-L1 or anti-CTLA-4 therapy was permitted, and checkpoint inhibitors had been received by roughly 40% of dose-escalation patients. The dose-escalation cohort was roughly 80% male with a mean age of 60 years, ranging from 23 to 79. The purpose of peripheral TCRbeta sequencing was to test whether ivuxolimab changed TCR sequence diversity and led to clonal T-cell expansion. Intravenous ivuxolimab was administered to patients every 2 weeks at six dose levels: 0.01, 0.1, 0.3, 1.5, 3 and 10 mg/kg. The paper describes the monotherapy dose-escalation part (N ≈ 51 patients) of the phase I trial of ivuxolimab. Overall study outcomes, separate from this receptor: In the 0.1-3.0 mg/kg groups, partial responders were among the patients with the lowest normalized peripheral clonal expansion, particularly in CD8+ T cells. At doses of 0.1 to 3.0 mg/kg, clonal expansion of both CD4+ and CD8+ T cells in blood was seen between baseline and week 6. After ivuxolimab, more expanded clones were found on average in CD8+ T cells than in CD4+ T cells. The antigen specificity of the clonally expanded peripheral T cells was not determined. Low levels of normalized T-cell clonal expansion were also shown by some nonresponding patients.

Turning to this clone: What this receptor recognizes is not known. Within one base of it there is no much larger clone, and no base qualities were kept.

V is pared back by 0 bases and J by 4 bases, with 19 bases lying between the germline termini. Reading the germline V gene (reference sequence) gives CDR1 SGHKS and CDR2 YYEKEE. The CDR3, from cysteine to phenylalanine, totals 17 residues. Only the CDR3 DNA stays, 51 bases, in frame from base 1. The trial excluded patients who had a history of autoimmune disease or who were on systemic immunosuppression. Peripheral blood for TCR sequencing was collected from all dose cohorts at baseline, on cycle 4 day 1, and on cycle 7 day 1. Samples came from an open-label, multicenter, first-in-human phase I dose-escalation trial of ivuxolimab. Adults with locally advanced or metastatic melanoma, renal cell carcinoma, hepatocellular carcinoma or head and neck squamous cell carcinoma were enrolled in the trial. Before TCR sequencing, CD4+ T cells and CD8+ T cells from peripheral blood were sorted into separate populations.

Genomic DNA was extracted from sorted cells for sequencing of the TCRbeta CDR3 region. The immunoSEQ Assay was used for sequencing of TCRbeta CDR3 regions. TCRdb re-hosts the immuneACCESS table, in-frame sequences only. Its copies lack some clones; in the studies checked, an unresolved V gene accounts for under half of them, and the cause for the rest is not known. The sample profile shows tens of thousands of clones; approximately 87% of them were found once. The top ten constitute about 1.8% of the sample. The TCR originated in an adult with an advanced solid tumor such as melanoma, head and neck, liver or kidney cancer. The sequence is built from TRBV5-5 and TRBJ1-2; no confident D gene assignment can be made. Sample: CD4+ or CD8+ T cells sorted from blood, taken in a trial of the OX40 agonist ivuxolimab. The CDR3 region: CASSLARTLTVSYGYTF. The nucleotide sequence reads TGTGCCAGCAGCTTGGCCCGAACGCTGACTGTCAGCTATGGCTACACCTTC.